The source of this T cell receptor beta chain is a study of low-dose radiotherapy and immunotherapy resistance in tumors. Time point noted: after trial treatment. Treatment indicated: LDRT plus nivolumab, ipilimumab, low-dose cyclophosphamide and aspirin (RACIN trial). Covering alpha and beta chains, TRAV- and TRBV-specific primers were used for the first-strand cDNA. Amplification, which lasted roughly 20 PCR cycles, used a constant-region primer and V-primer adapter to amplify TCRs. MiXCR was run by TCRdb on the reads, yielding one entry per CDR3 protein. The sample has some 46,000 distinct CDR3 sequences, about 25% seen once; the top ten hold around 10%. CDR3 length: 16 residues. Trimming took off 3 bases at V and 0 bases at J, with 15 bases between the two ends. Germline V CDR1 and CDR2: SGDLS, YYNGEE. This clonotype was counted at least ten times.

The origin of this receptor is a male donor with prostate cancer. The V gene is TRBV9, the J gene TRBJ2-5; weak D call: TRBD1 (5 bases). The sequences come from PBMCs, collected after low-dose radiotherapy plus immunotherapy. DNA of the CDR3: TGTGCCAGCAGCGCCCTGGGGCGGATGGACCAAGAGACCCAGTACTTC. It codes for CASSALGRMDQETQYF. The full variable domain, completed using reference TRBV9 and TRBJ2-5, is DSGVTQTPKHLITATGQRVTLRCSPRSGDLSVYWYQQSLDQGLQFLIQYYNGEERAKGNILERFSAQQFPDLHSELNLSSLELGDSALYFCASSALGRMDQETQYFGPGTRLLVL.